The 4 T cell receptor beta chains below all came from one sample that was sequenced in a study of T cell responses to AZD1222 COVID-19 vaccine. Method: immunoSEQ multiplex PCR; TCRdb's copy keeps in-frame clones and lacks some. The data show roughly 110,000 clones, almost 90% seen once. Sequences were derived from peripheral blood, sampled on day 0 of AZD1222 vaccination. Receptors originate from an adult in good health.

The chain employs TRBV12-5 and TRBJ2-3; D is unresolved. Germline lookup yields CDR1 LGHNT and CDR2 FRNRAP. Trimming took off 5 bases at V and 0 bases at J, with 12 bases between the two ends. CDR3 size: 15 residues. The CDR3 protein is CASGMTGTSTDTQYF. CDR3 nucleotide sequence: TGTGCTAGTGGTATGACTGGAACTAGCACAGATACGCAGTATTTT. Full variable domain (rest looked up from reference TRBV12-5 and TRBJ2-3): DARVTQTPRHKVTEMGQEVTMRCQPILGHNTVFWYRQTMMQGLELLAYFRNRAPLDDSGMPKDRFSAEMPDATLATLKIQPSEPRDSAVYFCASGMTGTSTDTQYFGPGTRLTVL.

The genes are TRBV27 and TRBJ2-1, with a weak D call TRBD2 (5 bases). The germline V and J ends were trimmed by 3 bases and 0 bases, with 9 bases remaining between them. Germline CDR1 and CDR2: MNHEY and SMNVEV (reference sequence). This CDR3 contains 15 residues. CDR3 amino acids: CASSFGEPSYNEQFF. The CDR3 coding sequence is TGTGCCAGCAGTTTCGGGGAACCCTCCTACAATGAGCAGTTCTTC.

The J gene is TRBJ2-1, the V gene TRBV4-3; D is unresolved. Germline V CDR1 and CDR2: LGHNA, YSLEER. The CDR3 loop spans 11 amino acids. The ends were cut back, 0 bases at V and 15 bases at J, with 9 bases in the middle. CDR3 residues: CASSQDRRLFF. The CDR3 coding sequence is TGCGCCAGCAGCCAAGATCGGAGACTGTTCTTC.

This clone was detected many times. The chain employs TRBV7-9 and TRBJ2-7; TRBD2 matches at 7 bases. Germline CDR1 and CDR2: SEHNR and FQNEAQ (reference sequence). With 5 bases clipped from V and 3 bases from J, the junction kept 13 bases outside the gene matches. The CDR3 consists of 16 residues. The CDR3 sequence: CASSPMESGADYEQYF. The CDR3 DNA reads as TGTGCCAGCAGCCCCATGGAGAGCGGGGCCGACTACGAGCAGTACTTC.